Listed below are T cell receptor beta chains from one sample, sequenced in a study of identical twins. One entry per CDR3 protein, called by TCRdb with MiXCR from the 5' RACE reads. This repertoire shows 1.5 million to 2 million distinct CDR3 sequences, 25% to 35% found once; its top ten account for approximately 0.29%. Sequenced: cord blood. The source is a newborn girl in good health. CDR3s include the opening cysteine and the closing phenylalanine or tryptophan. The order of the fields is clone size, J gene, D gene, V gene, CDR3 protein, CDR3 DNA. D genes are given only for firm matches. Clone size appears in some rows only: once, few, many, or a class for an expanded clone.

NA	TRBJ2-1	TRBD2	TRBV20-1	CSARTSGGTNEQFF	TGCAGTGCTAGGACTAGCGGGGGAACGAATGAGCAGTTCTTC
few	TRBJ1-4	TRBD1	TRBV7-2	CASSLNQGGTNEKLFF	TGTGCCAGCAGCCTAAACCAGGGGGGAACGAATGAAAAACTGTTTTTT
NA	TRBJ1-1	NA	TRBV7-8	CASSPEIGGAEAFF	TGTGCCAGCAGCCCAGAGATTGGGGGCGCTGAAGCTTTCTTT
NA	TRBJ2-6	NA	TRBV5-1	CASSFSTLSGANVLTF	TGCGCCAGCAGCTTTTCCACACTCTCTGGGGCCAACGTCCTGACTTTC
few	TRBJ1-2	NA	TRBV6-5	CASSYGVVQGYGYTF	TGTGCCAGCAGTTACGGCGTTGTGCAGGGTTATGGCTACACCTTC
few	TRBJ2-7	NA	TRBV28	CASSSLNLVSSYEQYF	TGTGCCAGCAGTTCCCTAAATCTAGTGAGCTCCTACGAGCAGTACTTC
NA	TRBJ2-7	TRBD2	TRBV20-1	CSATDSGRIYEQYF	TGCAGTGCCACAGATAGCGGGAGGATCTACGAGCAGTACTTC
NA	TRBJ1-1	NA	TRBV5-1	CASSWAVGSNTEAFF	TGCGCCAGCAGCTGGGCGGTGGGTTCGAACACTGAAGCTTTCTTT
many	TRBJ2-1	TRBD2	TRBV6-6	CASSYSTSGTQFF	TGTGCCAGCAGTTACTCGACTAGCGGGACACAGTTCTTC
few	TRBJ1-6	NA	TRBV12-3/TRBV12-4	CASSPGLGPYNSPLHF	TGTGCCAGCAGCCCAGGGTTGGGACCCTATAATTCACCCCTCCACTTT
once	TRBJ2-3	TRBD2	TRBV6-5	CASSRALATDTQYF	TGTGCCAGCAGTCGGGCACTAGCGACAGATACGCAGTATTTT
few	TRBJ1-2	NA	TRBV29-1	CSVGSIRRLYGYTF	TGCAGCGTTGGATCGATCAGGCGGTTATATGGCTACACCTTC
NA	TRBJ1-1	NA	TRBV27	CASSLSPHRPMRGNTEAFF	TGTGCCAGCAGTTTATCCCCCCATAGGCCTATGAGGGGGAACACTGAAGCTTTCTTT
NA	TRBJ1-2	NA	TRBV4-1	CASSQDVRQGPVYGYTF	TGCGCCAGCAGCCAAGATGTCCGCCAGGGGCCTGTCTATGGCTACACCTTC
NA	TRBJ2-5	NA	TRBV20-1	CSTSNLGRWETQYF	TGCAGTACTAGTAATCTGGGGCGCTGGGAGACCCAGTACTTC
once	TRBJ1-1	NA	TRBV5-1	CASSLAPVRNIEAFF	TGCGCCAGCAGCTTGGCCCCGGTGAGGAACATTGAAGCTTTCTTT
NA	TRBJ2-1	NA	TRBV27	CASSFRLVGNEHFF	TGTGCCAGCAGTTTTAGACTAGTCGGCAATGAGCACTTCTTC
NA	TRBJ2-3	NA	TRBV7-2	CASSRNVGDTQYF	TGTGCCAGCAGCCGCAACGTCGGGGATACGCAGTATTTT
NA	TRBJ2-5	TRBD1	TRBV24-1	CATSDPGGNEQYF	TGTGCCACCAGTGATCCAGGGGGCAATGAGCAGTACTTC
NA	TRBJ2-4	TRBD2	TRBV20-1	CRATRDYFIQYF	TGCCGTGCCACACGGGACTATTTCATTCAGTACTTC
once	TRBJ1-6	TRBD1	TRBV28	CASSLTGGMWPLHF	TGTGCCAGCAGCTTGACAGGGGGCATGTGGCCCCTCCACTTT
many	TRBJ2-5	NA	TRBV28	CATRLETQYF	TGTGCCACGCGGTTGGAGACCCAGTACTTC